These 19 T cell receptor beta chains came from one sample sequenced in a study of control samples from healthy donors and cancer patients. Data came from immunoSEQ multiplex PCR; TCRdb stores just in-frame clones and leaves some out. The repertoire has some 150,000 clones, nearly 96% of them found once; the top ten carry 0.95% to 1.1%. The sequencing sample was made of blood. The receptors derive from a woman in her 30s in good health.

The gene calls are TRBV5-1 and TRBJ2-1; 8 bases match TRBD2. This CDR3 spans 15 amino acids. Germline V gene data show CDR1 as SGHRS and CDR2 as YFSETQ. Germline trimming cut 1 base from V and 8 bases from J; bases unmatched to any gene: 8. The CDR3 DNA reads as TGCGCCAGCAGCTTGCAATGGCGGGGGGTCGATGAGCAGTTCTTC. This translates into CASSLQWRGVDEQFF.

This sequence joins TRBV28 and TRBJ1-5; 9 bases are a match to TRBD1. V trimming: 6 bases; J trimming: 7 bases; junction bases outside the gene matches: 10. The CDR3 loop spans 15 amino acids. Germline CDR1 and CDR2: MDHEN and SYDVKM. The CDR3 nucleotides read TGTGCCAGCAGCTATCCGGGACAGGGACCACAGCCCCAGCATTTT. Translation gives CASSYPGQGPQPQHF.

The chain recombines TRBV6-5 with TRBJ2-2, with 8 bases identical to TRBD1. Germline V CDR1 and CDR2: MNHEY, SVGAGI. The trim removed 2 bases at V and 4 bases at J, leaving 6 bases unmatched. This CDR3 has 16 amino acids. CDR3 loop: CASSYGQGASTGELFF. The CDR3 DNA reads TGTGCCAGCAGTTACGGGCAGGGGGCTTCCACCGGGGAGCTGTTTTTT.

The CDR3 region has the DNA TGTGCCATCGCGACCGTTACCTACGAGCAGTACTTC. Translating it yields CAIATVTYEQYF. The rearrangement uses TRBV10-3 and TRBJ2-7, with unresolved D. Germline lookup yields CDR1 ENHRY and CDR2 SYGVKD. Trimming cost V 8 bases and J 2 bases, with 10 bases left between them. This CDR3 is built from 12 residues.

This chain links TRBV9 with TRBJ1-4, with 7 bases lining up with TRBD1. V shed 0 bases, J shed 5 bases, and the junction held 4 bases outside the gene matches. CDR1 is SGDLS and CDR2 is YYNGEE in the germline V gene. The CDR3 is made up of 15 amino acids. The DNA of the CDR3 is TGTGCCAGCAGCGTAGTAGGGGGCGGAAATGAAAAACTGTTTTTT. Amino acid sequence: CASSVVGGGNEKLFF.

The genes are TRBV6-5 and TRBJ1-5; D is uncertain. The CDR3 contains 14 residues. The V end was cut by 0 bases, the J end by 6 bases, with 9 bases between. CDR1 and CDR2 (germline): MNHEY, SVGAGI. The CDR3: CASSYSFEAQPQHF. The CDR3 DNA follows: TGTGCCAGCAGTTACTCTTTCGAAGCTCAGCCCCAGCATTTT.

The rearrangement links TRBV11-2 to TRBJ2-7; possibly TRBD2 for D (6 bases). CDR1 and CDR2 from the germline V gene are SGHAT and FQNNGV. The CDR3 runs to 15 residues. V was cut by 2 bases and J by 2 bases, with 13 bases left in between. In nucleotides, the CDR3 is TGTGCCAGCAGCTTATCCCCGACGGGGGCCTACGAGCAGTACTTC. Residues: CASSLSPTGAYEQYF.

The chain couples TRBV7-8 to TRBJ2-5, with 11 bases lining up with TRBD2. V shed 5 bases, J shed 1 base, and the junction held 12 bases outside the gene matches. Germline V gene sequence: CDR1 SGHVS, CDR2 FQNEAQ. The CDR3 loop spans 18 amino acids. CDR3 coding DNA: TGTGCCAGCAGCCCCCGGCGGCTAGCGGGGGGTCCCCAAGAGACCCAGTACTTC. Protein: CASSPRRLAGGPQETQYF.

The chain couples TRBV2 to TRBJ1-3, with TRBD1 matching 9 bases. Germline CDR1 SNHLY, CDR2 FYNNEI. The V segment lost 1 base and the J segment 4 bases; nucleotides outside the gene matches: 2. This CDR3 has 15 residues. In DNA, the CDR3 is TGTGCCAGCAGTGAAGACAGGGGGCGCGGAAACACCATATATTTT. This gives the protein CASSEDRGRGNTIYF. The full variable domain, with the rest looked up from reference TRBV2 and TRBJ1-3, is EPEVTQTPSHQVTQMGQEVILRCVPISNHLYFYWYRQILGQKVEFLVSFYNNEISEKSEIFDDQFSVERPDGSNFTLKIRSTKLEDSAMYFCASSEDRGRGNTIYFGEGSWLTVV.

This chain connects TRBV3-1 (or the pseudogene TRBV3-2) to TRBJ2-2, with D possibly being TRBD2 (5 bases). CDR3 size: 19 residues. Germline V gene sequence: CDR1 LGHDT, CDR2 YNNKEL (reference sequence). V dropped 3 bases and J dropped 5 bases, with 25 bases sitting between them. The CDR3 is CASSHFGGQVNDGTGELFF. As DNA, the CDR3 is TGTGCCAGCAGCCATTTTGGCGGGCAGGTCAACGATGGGACCGGGGAGCTGTTTTTT.

CDR3 DNA sequence: TGCAGTGCTAGAGAGGACAGTGAGCAGTTCTTC. It yields the protein CSAREDSEQFF. The V call is TRBV20-1, the J call TRBJ2-1, with a possible D match to TRBD1 (6 bases). Germline V gene data show CDR1 as DFQATT and CDR2 as SNEGSKA (reference sequence). The CDR3 extends over 11 amino acids. The V end was cut by 0 bases, the J end by 9 bases, with 6 bases between.

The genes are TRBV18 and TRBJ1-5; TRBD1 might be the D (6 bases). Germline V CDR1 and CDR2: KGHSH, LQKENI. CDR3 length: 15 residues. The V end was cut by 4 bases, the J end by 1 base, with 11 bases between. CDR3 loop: CASSRGGASNQPQHF. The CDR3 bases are TGTGCCAGCTCACGCGGGGGGGCAAGCAATCAGCCCCAGCATTTT.

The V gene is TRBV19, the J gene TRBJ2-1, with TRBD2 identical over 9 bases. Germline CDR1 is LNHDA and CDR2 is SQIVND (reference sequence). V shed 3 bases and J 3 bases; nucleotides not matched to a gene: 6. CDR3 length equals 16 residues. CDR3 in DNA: TGTGCCAGTAGTATTGGGGCGGGAGGGGACTACAATGAGCAGTTCTTC. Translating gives CASSIGAGGDYNEQFF.

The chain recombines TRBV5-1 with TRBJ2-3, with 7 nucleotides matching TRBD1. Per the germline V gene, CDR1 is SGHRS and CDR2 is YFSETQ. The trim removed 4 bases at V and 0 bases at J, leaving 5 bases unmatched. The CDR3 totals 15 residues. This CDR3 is CASSTGTASTDTQYF. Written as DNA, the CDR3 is TGCGCCAGCAGCACAGGGACAGCTAGCACAGATACGCAGTATTTT.

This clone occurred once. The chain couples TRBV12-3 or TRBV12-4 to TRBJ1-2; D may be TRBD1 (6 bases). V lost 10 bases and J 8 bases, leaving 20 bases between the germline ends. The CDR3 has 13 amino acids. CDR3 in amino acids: CAIGVLSGGGYTF. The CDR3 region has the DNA TGTGCCATCGGGGTCCTTAGCGGGGGCGGCTACACCTTC.

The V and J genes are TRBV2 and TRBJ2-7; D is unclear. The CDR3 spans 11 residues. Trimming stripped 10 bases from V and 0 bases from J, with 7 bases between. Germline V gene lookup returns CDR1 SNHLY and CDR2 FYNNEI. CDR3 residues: CATSVSYEQYF. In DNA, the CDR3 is TGTGCCACCTCCGTCTCCTACGAGCAGTACTTC. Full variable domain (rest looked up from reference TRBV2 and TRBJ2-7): EPEVTQTPSHQVTQMGQEVILRCVPISNHLYFYWYRQILGQKVEFLVSFYNNEISEKSEIFDDQFSVERPDGSNFTLKIRSTKLEDSAMYFCATSVSYEQYFGPGTRLTVT.

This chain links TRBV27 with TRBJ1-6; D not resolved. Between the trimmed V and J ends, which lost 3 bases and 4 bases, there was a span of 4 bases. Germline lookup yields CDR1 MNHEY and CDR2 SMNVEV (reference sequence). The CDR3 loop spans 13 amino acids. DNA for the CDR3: TGTGCCAGCAGTTTTCGTTATAATTCACCCCTCCACTTT. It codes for CASSFRYNSPLHF.

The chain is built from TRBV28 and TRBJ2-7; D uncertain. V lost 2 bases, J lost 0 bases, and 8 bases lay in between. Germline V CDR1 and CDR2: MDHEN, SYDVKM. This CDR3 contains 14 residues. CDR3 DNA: TGTGCCAGCAGTTTACTTCCGAGCTCCTACGAGCAGTACTTC. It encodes CASSLLPSSYEQYF.

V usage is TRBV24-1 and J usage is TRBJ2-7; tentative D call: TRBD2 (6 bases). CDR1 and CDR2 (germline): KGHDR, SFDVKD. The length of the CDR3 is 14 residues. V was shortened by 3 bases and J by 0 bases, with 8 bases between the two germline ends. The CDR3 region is CATSDGTDSYEQYF. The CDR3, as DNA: TGTGCCACCAGTGATGGGACTGACTCCTACGAGCAGTACTTC.